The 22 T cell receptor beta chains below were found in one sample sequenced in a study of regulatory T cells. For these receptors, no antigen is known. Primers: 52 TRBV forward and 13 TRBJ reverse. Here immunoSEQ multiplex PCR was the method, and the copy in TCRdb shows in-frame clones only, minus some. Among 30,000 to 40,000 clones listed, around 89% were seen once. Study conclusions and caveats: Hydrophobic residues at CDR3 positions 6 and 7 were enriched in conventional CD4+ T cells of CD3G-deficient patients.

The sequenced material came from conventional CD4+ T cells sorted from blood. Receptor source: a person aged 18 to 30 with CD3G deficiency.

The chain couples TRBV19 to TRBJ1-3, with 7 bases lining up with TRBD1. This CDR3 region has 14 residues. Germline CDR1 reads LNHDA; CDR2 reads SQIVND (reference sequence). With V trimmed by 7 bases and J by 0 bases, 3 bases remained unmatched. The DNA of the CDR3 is TGTGCCAGTAAAGGGACAGTCTCTGGAAACACCATATATTTT. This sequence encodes CASKGTVSGNTIYF.

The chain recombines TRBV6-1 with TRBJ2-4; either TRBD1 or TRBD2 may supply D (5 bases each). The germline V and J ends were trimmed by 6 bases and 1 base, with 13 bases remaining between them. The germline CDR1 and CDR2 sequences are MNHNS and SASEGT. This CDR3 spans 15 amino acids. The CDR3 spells CASSQNWGAKNIQYF. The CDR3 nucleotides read TGTGCCAGCAGCCAAAATTGGGGGGCCAAAAACATTCAGTACTTC.

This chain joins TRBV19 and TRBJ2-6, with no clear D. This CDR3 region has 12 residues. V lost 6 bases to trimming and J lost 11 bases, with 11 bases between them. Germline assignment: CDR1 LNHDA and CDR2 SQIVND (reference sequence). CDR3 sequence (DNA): TGTGCCAGTAGGGACGCTTCTCACGTCCTGACTTTC. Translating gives CASRDASHVLTF.

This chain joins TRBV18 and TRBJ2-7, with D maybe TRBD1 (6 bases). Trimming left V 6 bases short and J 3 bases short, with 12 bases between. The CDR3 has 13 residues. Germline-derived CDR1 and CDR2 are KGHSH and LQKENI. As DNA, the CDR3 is TGTGCCAGCTCCTCGGACAGAGACTACGAGCAGTACTTC. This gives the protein CASSSDRDYEQYF.

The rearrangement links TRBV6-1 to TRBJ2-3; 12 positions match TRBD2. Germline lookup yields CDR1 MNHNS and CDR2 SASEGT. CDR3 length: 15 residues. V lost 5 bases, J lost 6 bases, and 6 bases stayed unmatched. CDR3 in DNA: TGTGCCAGCAGTCCGACTAGCGGGGGCCTGGATACGCAGTATTTT. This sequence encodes CASSPTSGGLDTQYF.

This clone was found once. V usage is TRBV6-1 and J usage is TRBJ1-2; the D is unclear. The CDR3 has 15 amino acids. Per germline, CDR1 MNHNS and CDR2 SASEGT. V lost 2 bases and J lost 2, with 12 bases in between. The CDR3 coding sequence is TGTGCCAGCAGTGAATCGGCTTGGGTCAACTATGGCTACACCTTC. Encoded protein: CASSESAWVNYGYTF.

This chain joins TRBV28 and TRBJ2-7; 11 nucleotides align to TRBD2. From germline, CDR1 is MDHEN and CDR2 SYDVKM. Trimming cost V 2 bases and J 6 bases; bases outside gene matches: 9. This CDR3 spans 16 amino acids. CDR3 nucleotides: TGTGCCAGCAGTTTACGGAGACTAGCGGGACCGCTCGAGCAGTACTTC. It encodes CASSLRRLAGPLEQYF.

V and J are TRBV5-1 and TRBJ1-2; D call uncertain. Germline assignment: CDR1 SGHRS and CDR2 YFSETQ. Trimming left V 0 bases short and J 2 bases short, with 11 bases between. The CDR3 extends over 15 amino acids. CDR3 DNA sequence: TGCGCCAGCAGCTTGGGTGTAGGCAAGAACTATGGCTACACCTTC. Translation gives CASSLGVGKNYGYTF.

The CDR3 here is CASSESEGSGTEAFF. For the CDR3, the DNA is TGTGCCAGCAGTGAATCGGAAGGGTCGGGCACTGAAGCTTTCTTT. The chain is built from TRBV25-1 and TRBJ1-1; D not certain. V was pared by 1 base and J by 4 bases, with 13 bases between. Germline values: CDR1 MGHDK, CDR2 SYGVNS. The CDR3 is made up of 15 amino acids.

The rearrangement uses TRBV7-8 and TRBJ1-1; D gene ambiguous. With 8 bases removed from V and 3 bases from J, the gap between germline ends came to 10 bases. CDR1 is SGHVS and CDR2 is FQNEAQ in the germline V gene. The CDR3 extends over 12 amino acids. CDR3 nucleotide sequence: TGTGCCAGCCGCGGGAGGGACACTGAAGCTTTCTTT. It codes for CASRGRDTEAFF.

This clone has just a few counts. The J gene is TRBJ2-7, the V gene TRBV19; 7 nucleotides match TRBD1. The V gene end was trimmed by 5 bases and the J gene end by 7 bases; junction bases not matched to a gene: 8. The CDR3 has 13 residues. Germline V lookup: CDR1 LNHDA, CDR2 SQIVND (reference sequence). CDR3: CASSLTDRTEQYF. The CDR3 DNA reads TGTGCCAGTAGTTTAACGGACAGGACAGAGCAGTACTTC.

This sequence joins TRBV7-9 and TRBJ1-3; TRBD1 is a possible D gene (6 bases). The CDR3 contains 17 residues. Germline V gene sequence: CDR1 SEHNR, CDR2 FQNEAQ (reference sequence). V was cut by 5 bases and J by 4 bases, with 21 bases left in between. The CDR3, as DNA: TGTGCCAGCAGCCAATTCACCACTCAGGGGCGAGGAAACACCATATATTTT. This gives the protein CASSQFTTQGRGNTIYF.

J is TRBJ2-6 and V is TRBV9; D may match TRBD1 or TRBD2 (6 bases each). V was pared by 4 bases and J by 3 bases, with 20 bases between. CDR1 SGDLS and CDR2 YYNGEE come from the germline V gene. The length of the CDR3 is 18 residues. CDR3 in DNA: TGTGCCAGCAGCCCTGGGGGGCCGCCTGGTGGTGGGGCCAACGTCCTGACTTTC. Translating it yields CASSPGGPPGGGANVLTF.

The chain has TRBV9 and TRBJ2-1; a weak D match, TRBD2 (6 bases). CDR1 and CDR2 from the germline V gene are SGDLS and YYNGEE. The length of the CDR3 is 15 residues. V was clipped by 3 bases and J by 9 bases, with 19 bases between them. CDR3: CASSERASKGSEQFF. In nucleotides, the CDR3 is TGTGCCAGCAGCGAGCGGGCGTCCAAAGGGTCTGAGCAGTTCTTC.

In nucleotides, the CDR3 is TGCGCCAGCAGCTTGGTAGCGGGGAGCCGGGGCGAGCAGTACTTC. Its translation is CASSLVAGSRGEQYF. The chain has TRBV5-1 and TRBJ2-7; 8 nucleotides agree with TRBD2. Trimming removed 0 bases from V and 6 bases from J; junction bases left unmatched: 8. CDR3 size: 15 residues. The germline gives CDR1 SGHRS, CDR2 YFSETQ.

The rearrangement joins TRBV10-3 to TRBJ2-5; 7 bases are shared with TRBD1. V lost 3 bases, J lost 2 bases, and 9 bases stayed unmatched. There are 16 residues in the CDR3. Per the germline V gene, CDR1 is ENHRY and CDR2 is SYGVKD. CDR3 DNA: TGTGCCATCAGTGATTCACACCGGGACAGTCAAGAGACCCAGTACTTC. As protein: CAISDSHRDSQETQYF.

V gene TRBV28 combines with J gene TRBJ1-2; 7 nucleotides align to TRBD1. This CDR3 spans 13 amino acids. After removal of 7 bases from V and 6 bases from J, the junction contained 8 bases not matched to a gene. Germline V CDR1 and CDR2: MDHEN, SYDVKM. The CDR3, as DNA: TGTGCCAGCACCACCGACAGGGTTCATGGCTACACCTTC. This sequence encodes CASTTDRVHGYTF.

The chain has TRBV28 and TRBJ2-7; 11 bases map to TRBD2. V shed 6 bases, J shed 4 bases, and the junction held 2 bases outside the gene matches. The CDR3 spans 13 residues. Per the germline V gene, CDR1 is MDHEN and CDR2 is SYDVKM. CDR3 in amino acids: CASSWTSGYEQYF. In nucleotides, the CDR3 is TGTGCCAGCAGCTGGACTAGCGGGTACGAGCAGTACTTC.

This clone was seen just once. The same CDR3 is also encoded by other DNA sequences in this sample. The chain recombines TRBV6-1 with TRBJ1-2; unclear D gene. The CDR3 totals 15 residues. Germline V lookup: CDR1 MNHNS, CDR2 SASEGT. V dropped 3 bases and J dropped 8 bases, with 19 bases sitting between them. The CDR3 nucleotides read TGTGCCAGCAGTGAGGCGCCGTCAGCCCGTGACGGCTACACCTTC. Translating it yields CASSEAPSARDGYTF.

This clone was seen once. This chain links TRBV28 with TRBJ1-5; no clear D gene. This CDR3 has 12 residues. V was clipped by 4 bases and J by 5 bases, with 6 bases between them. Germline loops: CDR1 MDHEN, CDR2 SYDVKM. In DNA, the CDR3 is TGTGCCAGCAGTTCAAGGTATCAGCCCCAGCATTTT. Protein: CASSSRYQPQHF.

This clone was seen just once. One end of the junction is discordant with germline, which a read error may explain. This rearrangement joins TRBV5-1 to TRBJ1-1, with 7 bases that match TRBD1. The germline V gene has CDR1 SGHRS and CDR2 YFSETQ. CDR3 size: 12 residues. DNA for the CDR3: TGCGCCAGCAGCTTGGAAGGAACAGGGGCGTACTTT. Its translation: CASSLEGTGAYF.

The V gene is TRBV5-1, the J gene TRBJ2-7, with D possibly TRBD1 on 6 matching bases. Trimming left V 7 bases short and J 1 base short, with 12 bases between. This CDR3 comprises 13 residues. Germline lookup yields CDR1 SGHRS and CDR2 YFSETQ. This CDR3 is CASAIDRSYEQYF. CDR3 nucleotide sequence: TGCGCCAGCGCCATCGACAGGTCCTACGAGCAGTACTTC.